This is a list of T cell receptor beta chains from one sample in a study of T-cell memory formation after mild COVID-19. TCRdb redid the calling of the 5' RACE reads with MiXCR, one entry per CDR3 protein. Found here are 140,000 or so distinct CDR3 sequences, about 6% of them singletons; the top ten hold approximately 2%. The sequenced sample consisted of PBMCs or a T cell subset sorted from them (not recorded which). Receptors originate from an adult woman who had mild COVID-19 (a few samples of this study predate the infection). Cell type and time point are not known. Each CDR3 is given without its conserved first and last residue. The order of the fields is D gene, V gene, clone size, CDR3 protein. The D gene is left open where the match is weak. Part of the rows lack a size; the others show once, few, many or a class for expanded clones.

>TRBD2|TRBV7-2|many
ASSFNGGSYEQY
>NA|TRBV12-3/TRBV12-4|few
ASSSQGSPTNEKLF
>NA|TRBV23-1|few
ASSRRGRRHNQPQH
>NA|TRBV12-3/TRBV12-4|few
ASSNGLSSGNTIY
>TRBD2|TRBV6-5|NA
ASSQTSGGWNEQF
>NA|TRBV3-1|NA
ASSPVWASNYGYT
>NA|TRBV7-2|NA
ASSRGSGVYEQY
>NA|TRBV20-1|many
SARVSLRGKGI
>NA|TRBV7-3|many
ASSPGDTANTGELF
>NA|TRBV5-4|few
ASSLSHRAANNEQF
>NA|TRBV18|NA
ASSPDFSYEQY
>NA|TRBV4-3|few
ASSRTGTYNEQF
>NA|TRBV5-6|NA
ASSSPHQETQY
>TRBD1|TRBV4-1|many
ASSQVVSTGFTQETQY
>TRBD2|TRBV7-8|many
ASTPGGGLYNEQF
>NA|TRBV12-3/TRBV12-4|many
ASSFSRPTEAF
>NA|TRBV6-6|many
ASTQSQGLSNYGYT
>NA|TRBV12-3/TRBV12-4|few
ASNRRGGFGINEQF
>TRBD1|TRBV18|NA
ASPTGTGRNTGELF
>NA|TRBV7-7|NA
ASSLSRSDTQY
>NA|TRBV6-2/TRBV6-3|NA
ASATSPPRDEQY
>NA|TRBV20-1|many
SARGLGGNQPQH
>NA|TRBV7-9|NA
ASSPLDGHDGEKLF
>NA|TRBV3-1|NA
ASSLTGSSGNTIY
>NA|TRBV15|many
ATSIYRDKTYEQY
>NA|TRBV7-2|many
ASSWTVKGFSSYEQY
>TRBD1|TRBV11-2|many
ASSPRTGGDTEAF
>TRBD2|TRBV20-1|NA
SAIPPSAGGPYEQY
>NA|TRBV12-3/TRBV12-4|many
ASSLRGAPSYNEQF
>NA|TRBV5-8|NA
ASSSLGAGGSPLH
>NA|TRBV5-8|NA
ASSLKRRPGLGPLNEQF
>NA|TRBV15|many
ATRAGLGGSYEQF
>NA|TRBV6-5|few
ATSPGVNSPLH
>TRBD1|TRBV20-1|NA
SAPRQGVTEAF
>NA|TRBV7-2|many
ASSVSYEQY
>TRBD1|TRBV15|NA
ATSRGLWDRGNEKLF
>NA|TRBV12-3/TRBV12-4|many
ASSQRRGIDEQY
>NA|TRBV7-9|many
ASSARLTTNEKLF
>NA|TRBV7-6|many
ASSLRDPGSTGAGELF
>TRBD2|TRBV6-5|many
ASTERGANTGELF
>NA|TRBV5-1|few
ASSLEAEDGYT
>NA|TRBV7-9|few
ASSLMGSNNQPQH
>TRBD2|TRBV4-3|many
ASSHLRTSGGTDTQY
>TRBD1|TRBV20-1|NA
SARKQGLGYNEQF
>NA|TRBV7-3|few
ASSRAGVDYNEQF
>TRBD2|TRBV20-1|many
SASPTSGGAYEQY
>TRBD2|TRBV5-1|few
ASSSGRLAGAGGELF
>NA|TRBV29-1|NA
SVVQNYGYT
>NA|TRBV24-1|NA
ATSDSGAGQSNQPQH
>NA|TRBV20-1|many
SARAHPHPYEQY
>NA|TRBV30|many
AWSVQNSGANVLT